The source of this TCR beta chain is a study of blood T cells in healthy people across ages. General study points: Per-million-T-cell TCR beta diversity fell roughly linearly with age.

The CDR3 runs 11 residues. V lost 0 bases, J lost 9 bases, and 6 bases lay in between. Germline V gives CDR1 MGHRA, CDR2 YSYEKL. Remarks on this clonotype: The target antigen is unknown.

Next came a second PCR, run for roughly 6 to 11 cycles, which used a sample-barcoded 5' primer along with a J-beta primer mix. MiXCR, run by TCRdb on the 5' RACE reads, gives a single entry per CDR3 protein. The data contain 450,000 to 650,000 distinct CDR3 sequences, approximately 25% of them seen just once; the ten biggest clones take up 8.7%. This sample also appeared in a second study, on T cells of mothers and their children.

This clonotype was obtained from a boy aged 10-17 years in good health. Sequences were obtained from blood. The chain recombines TRBV4-1 with TRBJ2-7; D is uncertain. The CDR3 DNA reads as TGCGCCAGCAGCCAAGAAACCCGGCAGTACTTC. Its translation is CASSQETRQYF.